These 8 T cell receptor beta chains share one sample of origin, sequenced in a study of blood T cell repertoires in COVID-19. Sequenced by immunoSEQ multiplex PCR; TCRdb stores in-frame clones only, minus some. The table lists 95,000 to 100,000 clones, 79% of them singletons, with around a sixth in the top ten. Source material: peripheral blood. These receptors were collected from a woman of 80 years or more with active or convalescent COVID-19.

The chain employs TRBV4-2 and TRBJ2-5, with TRBD2 matching over 9 bases. Losses at the gene ends were 0 bases for V and 2 bases for J; bases not matched to a gene: 7. This CDR3 is 17 amino acids long. The germline V gene has CDR1 LGHNA and CDR2 YNFKEQ. The CDR3 protein is CASSQDWVAGEQETQYF. The CDR3 nucleotides are TGTGCCAGCAGCCAAGATTGGGTAGCGGGGGAACAAGAGACCCAGTACTTC.

The chain joins TRBV7-2 to TRBJ2-1, with 8 bases matching TRBD2. From germline, CDR1 is SGHTA and CDR2 FQGNSA. This CDR3 has 17 amino acids. V lost 1 base to trimming and J lost 8 bases; unmatched junction nucleotides: 13. The CDR3 loop is CASSLVASGLRWDEQFF. The CDR3 DNA is TGTGCCAGCAGCTTAGTTGCTAGCGGGTTGCGTTGGGATGAGCAGTTCTTC.

CDR3 amino acids: CASNPREKREQYF. CDR3 coding DNA: TGTGCCAGCAACCCCCGCGAGAAACGGGAGCAGTACTTC. The chain joins TRBV2 to TRBJ2-7; D call uncertain. The ends were cut back, 7 bases at V and 7 bases at J, with 17 bases in the middle. Germline V gives CDR1 SNHLY, CDR2 FYNNEI. The CDR3 sequence is 13 residues long.

The V gene is TRBV7-2, the J gene TRBJ1-1, with D maybe TRBD1 (5 bases). The V gene lost 3 bases and the J gene lost 1 base, with 6 bases spanning the gap. The germline CDR1 and CDR2 sequences are SGHTA and FQGNSA. The CDR3 length is 13 residues. The CDR3 nucleotides read TGTGCCAGCAGCTTTACAGGGAACACTGAAGCTTTCTTT. Residues: CASSFTGNTEAFF.

This rearrangement joins TRBV21-1 to TRBJ2-5; TRBD1 was called by the table and not checked on the DNA. TRBV21-1 is a listed pseudogene. The CDR3 has 17 amino acids. This chain's CDR3 is CASSKAWGQGVSETQYF. The DNA for the CDR3 is TGTGCCAGCAGCAAAGCCTGGGGACAGGGGGTCAGTGAGACCCAGTACTTC.

The chain combines TRBV19 with TRBJ2-7; the D gene is possibly TRBD1 (6 bases). V was pared by 10 bases and J by 1 base, with 17 bases between. The length of the CDR3 is 14 residues. The germline V gene has CDR1 LNHDA and CDR2 SQIVND (reference sequence). Here the CDR3 DNA reads TGTGCCACCCGGCGTGAGGGGGATTCCTACGAGCAGTACTTC. This sequence encodes CATRREGDSYEQYF.

This sequence joins TRBV7-8 and TRBJ2-5; D uncertain. The CDR3 contains 15 residues. CDR1 and CDR2 from the germline V gene are SGHVS and FQNEAQ. V lost 4 bases to trimming and J lost 5 bases, with 17 bases between them. The CDR3 region is CASSSDLGGWETQYF. The CDR3 DNA is TGTGCCAGCAGCTCAGACCTAGGCGGTTGGGAGACCCAGTACTTC.

The J gene is TRBJ2-1, the V gene TRBV11-2; 10 bases line up with TRBD1. Germline CDR1 is SGHAT and CDR2 is FQNNGV. The length of the CDR3 is 15 residues. V shed 0 bases, J shed 9 bases, and the junction held 5 bases outside the gene matches. The CDR3 DNA reads TGTGCCAGCAGCTTAGATGGGACAGGGGTTGGTGAGCAGTTCTTC. It is translated as CASSLDGTGVGEQFF.